Each of the 3 T cell receptor beta chains below was sequenced from the same sample in a study of shared clonotypes between healthy human individuals. Sequenced by immunoSEQ multiplex PCR; TCRdb stores in-frame clones only, minus some. This table has about 2 million clones, 85% to 95% appearing once. Sequencing was carried out using naive CD4+ T cells sorted from blood. The sample's subset: CD45RA+ positively selected. The receptors stem from a man between 18 and 35 years old in good health.

The chain couples TRBV6-1 to TRBJ2-7; D is uncertain. The CDR3 consists of 13 residues. V was shortened by 3 bases and J by 12 bases, with 18 bases between the two germline ends. Germline V gives CDR1 MNHNS, CDR2 SASEGT. CDR3 loop: CASSDLLGRERYF. The CDR3 DNA follows: TGTGCCAGCAGTGACCTCCTGGGAAGGGAAAGGTACTTC.

This chain links TRBV30 with TRBJ2-7; D remains unclear. This CDR3 comprises 12 residues. Germline V CDR1 and CDR2: GTSNPN, SVGIG (reference sequence). Trimming took off 7 bases at V and 0 bases at J, with 10 bases between the two ends. Here the CDR3 reads CASRADSYEQYF. CDR3 in DNA: TGTGCCTCCCGGGCCGACTCCTACGAGCAGTACTTC.

The rearrangement links TRBV6-5 to TRBJ1-2; D not resolved. The V end was cut by 7 bases, the J end by 3 bases, with 3 bases between. Germline V lookup: CDR1 MNHEY, CDR2 SVGAGI. This CDR3 comprises 10 residues. DNA for the CDR3: TGTGCCAGCACCGACTATGGCTACACCTTC. It yields the protein CASTDYGYTF.